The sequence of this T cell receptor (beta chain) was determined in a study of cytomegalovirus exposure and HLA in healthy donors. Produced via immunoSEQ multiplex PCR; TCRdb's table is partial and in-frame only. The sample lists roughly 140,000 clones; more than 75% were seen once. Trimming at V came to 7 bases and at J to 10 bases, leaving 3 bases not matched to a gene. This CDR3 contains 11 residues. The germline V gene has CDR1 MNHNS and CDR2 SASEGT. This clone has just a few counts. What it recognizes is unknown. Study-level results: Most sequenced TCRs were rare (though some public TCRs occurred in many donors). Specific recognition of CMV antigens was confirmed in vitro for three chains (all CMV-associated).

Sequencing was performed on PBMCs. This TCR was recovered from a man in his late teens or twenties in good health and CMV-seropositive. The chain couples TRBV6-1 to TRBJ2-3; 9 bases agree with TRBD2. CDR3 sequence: CASTVAGAQYF. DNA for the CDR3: TGTGCCAGCACCGTAGCGGGAGCGCAGTATTTT.